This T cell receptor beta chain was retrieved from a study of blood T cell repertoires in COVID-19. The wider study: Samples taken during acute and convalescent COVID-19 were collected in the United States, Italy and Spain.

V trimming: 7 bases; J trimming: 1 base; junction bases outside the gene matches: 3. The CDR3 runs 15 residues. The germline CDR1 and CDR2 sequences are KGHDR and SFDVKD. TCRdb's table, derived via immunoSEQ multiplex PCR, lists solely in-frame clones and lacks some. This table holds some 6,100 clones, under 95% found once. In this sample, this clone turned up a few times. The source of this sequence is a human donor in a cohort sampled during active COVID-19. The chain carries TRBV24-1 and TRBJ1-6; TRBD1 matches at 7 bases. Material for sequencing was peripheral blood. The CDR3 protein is CATSPGGSYNSPLHF. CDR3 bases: TGTGCCACCAGCCCAGGGGGTTCCTATAATTCACCCCTCCACTTT.